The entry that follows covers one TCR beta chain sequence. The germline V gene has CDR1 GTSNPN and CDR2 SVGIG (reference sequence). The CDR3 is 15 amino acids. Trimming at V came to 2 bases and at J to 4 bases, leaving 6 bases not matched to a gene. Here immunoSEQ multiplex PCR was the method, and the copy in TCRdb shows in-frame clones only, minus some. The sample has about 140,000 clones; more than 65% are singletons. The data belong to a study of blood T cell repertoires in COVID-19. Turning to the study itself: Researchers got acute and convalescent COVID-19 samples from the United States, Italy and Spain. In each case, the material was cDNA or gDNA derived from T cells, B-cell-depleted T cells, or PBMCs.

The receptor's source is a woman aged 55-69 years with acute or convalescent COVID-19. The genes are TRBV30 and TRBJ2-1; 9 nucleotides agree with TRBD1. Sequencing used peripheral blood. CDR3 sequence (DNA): TGTGCCTGGAGTACCGGGACAGGGATTTACAATGAGCAGTTCTTC. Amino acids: CAWSTGTGIYNEQFF.